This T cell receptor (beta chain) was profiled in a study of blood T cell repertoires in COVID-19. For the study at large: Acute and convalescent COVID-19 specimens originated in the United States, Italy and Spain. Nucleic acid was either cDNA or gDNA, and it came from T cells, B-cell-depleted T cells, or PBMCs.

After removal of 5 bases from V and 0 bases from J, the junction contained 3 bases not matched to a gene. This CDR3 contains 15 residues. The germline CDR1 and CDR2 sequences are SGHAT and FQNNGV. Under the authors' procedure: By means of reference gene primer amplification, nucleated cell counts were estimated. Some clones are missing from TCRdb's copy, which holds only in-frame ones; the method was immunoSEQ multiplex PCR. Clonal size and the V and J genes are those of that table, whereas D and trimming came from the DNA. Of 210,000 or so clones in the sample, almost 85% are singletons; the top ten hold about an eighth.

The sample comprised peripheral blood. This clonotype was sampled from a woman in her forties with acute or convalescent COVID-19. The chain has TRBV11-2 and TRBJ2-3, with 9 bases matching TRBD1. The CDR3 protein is CASSDGTGSTDTQYF. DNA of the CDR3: TGTGCCAGCAGCGATGGGACAGGGAGCACAGATACGCAGTATTTT.